The T cell receptor beta chain under discussion was sequenced for a study of T cells in localized non-small cell lung cancer. Deletions cut 0 bases from V and 4 bases from J, with 10 bases between. CDR1 and CDR2 (germline): SGHRS, YFSETQ. The CDR3 runs 15 residues. Sequencing was performed with immunoSEQ multiplex PCR; in TCRdb, only in-frame clones are kept and a portion is missing. The repertoire holds tens of thousands of clones, with more than 75% as singletons. Overall study findings and caveats: The appearance of a median around 57 of the top 100 tumor clones was seen in adjacent lung.

Regarding this clone: Its antigen is not identified.

This receptor was taken from a male donor older than 55 with stage I squamous cell lung carcinoma. The starting material was peripheral blood, obtained before any cancer treatment. The chain combines TRBV5-1 with TRBJ2-2; D not resolved. Here the CDR3 reads CASSLAPHLTGELFF. DNA of the CDR3: TGCGCCAGCAGCTTGGCGCCTCACCTCACCGGGGAGCTGTTTTTT.